This T cell receptor (beta chain) was observed in a study of vaccination effects on CD4 cells after COVID-19. In the study overall: Expansion with viral peptide pools was applied to antigen-specific CD4+ T cells by the ViraFEST assay prior to sequencing. For each well, about 1.8 million PBMC were cultured with about 9.4 IU/ml IL-2 and approximately 10 ug/ml peptides.

V lost 0 bases to trimming and J lost 6 bases, with 14 bases between them. The CDR3 covers 14 residues. Germline lookup yields CDR1 GTSNPN and CDR2 SVGIG (reference sequence). Profiled with immunoSEQ multiplex PCR; TCRdb holds only in-frame clones, not every one. The table lists approximately 47,000 clones, around 70% of them singletons. Culture proceeded for nine to eleven days, and CD4+ T cells were then isolated. Subjects were given two BNT162b2 or mRNA-1273 vaccine doses. Half of the medium was exchanged for IL-2 medium on both days 3 and 7. There are a few counts of this clone. The target antigen is unknown.

The chain uses TRBV30 and TRBJ1-1; the D is unclear. The clonotype comes from a human donor who received a COVID-19 vaccine. The material was CD4+ T cells from PBMCs cultured without peptide, obtained after COVID-19 vaccination. The CDR3 reads CAWSVRAVSAEAFF. CDR3 DNA sequence: TGTGCCTGGAGTGTAAGAGCCGTTAGCGCTGAAGCTTTCTTT.